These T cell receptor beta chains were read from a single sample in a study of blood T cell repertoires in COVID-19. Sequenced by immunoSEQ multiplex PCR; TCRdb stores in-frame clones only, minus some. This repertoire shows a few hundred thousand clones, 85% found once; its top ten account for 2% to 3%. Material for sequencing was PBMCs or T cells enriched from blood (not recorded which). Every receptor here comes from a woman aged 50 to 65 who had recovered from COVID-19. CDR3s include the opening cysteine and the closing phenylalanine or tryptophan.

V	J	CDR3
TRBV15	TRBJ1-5	CATSRVPLYNQPQHF
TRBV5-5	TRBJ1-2	CASRPGTGYYGYTF
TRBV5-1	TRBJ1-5	CASSPTGMGGNQPQHF
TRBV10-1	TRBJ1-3	CASSRDRAGNTIYF
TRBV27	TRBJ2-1	CASRLSGNHYNEQFF
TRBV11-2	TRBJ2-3	CASSFYRGQGSTDTQYF
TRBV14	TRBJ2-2	CASSWQSGSTGELFF
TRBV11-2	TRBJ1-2	CASSLEVDYGYTF
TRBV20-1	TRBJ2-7	CSAWAPAGQYF
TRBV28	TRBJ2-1	CASRVSGGVYNEQFF
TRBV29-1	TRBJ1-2	CSADRGLSDYGYTF
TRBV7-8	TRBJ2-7	CASSLDWSSYEQYF
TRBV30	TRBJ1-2	CAWGEGAGYTF
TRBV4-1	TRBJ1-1	CASSQVGGSDTEAFF
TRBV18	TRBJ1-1	CASSPRSEGALDTGAFF
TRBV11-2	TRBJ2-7	CASSFGSSYEQYF
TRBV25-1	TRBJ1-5	CASSSGTGRQPQHF
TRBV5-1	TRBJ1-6	CASSLATGLDSPLHF
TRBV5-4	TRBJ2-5	CASSPDRAGETQYF
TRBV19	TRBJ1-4	CASSQDRENEKLFF
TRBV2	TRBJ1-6	CASSLRDGRGNSPLHF
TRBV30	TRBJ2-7	CAWGTGSSYEQYF
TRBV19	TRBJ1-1	CASSISRGTWTFEAFF
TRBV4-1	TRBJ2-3	CASSQEKGEADTQYF
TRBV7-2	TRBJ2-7	CASSPRTGQGSYEQYF
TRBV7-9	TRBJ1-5	CASSRGQASNQPQHF
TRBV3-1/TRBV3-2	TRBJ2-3	CASSHPRGGSGVADTQYF
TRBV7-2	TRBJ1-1	CASSLGGGGTEAFF
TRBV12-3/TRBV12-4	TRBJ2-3	CATLRTNTDTQYF
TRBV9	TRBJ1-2	CASSVDPGGQGYTF
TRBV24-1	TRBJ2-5	CATSDLTAGQETQYF
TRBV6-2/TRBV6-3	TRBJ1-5	CASSLDRVGQPQHF
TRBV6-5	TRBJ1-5	CASSMTGTQNQPQHF
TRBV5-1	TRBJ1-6	CASSRGERNSPLHF
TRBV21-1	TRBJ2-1	CASSKTGRSCNEQFF
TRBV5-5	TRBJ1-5	CASSVGQGGQPQHF
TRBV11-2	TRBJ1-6	CASSLLGYNSPLHF
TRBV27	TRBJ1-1	CASSFQGGTEAFF
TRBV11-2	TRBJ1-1	CASSLSFRARPGKDTEAFF
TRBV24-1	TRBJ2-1	CATSDPSGGVYNEQFF
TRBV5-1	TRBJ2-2	CASSGTGTANTGELFF
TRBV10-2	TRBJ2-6	CASSARDRGDVLTF
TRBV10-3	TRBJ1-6	CAIRLDGSSYNSPLHF
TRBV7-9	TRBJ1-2	CASSGSGAHTF
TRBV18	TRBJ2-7	CASSQRTSGRMVEQYF
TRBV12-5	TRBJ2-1	CASGLPAYNEQFF
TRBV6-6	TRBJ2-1	CASSSGLAGGNEQFF
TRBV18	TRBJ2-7	CASSPRNTRGRDEQYF
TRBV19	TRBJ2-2	CASSRLAGTTGELFF
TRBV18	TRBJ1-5	CASSPGQGRERPQHF
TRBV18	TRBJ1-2	CASSPQLGQGANYGYTF
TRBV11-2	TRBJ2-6	CASSLRPEGGAAGANVLTF
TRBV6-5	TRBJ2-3	CASTGTGRSTDTQYF
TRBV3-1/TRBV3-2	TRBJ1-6	CASRVSSYNSPLHF
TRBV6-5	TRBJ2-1	CATKSGVIEFF
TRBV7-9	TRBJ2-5	CASSTGLAGGPGETQYF
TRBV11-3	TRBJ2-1	CASSPRGISYNEQFF
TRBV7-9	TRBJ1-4	CASSPIRVISNEKLFF